The 9 T cell receptor beta chains below all came from one sample that was sequenced in a study of blood T cell repertoires in COVID-19. TCRdb's table, derived via immunoSEQ multiplex PCR, lists solely in-frame clones and lacks some. The data hold around 300,000 clones, with 89% observed a single time. What was sequenced was peripheral blood. These receptors originate from a woman aged 40 to 49 who had recovered from COVID-19.

This rearrangement joins TRBV28 to TRBJ1-4, with 7 bases matching TRBD1. The CDR3 is made up of 15 amino acids. Germline V lookup: CDR1 MDHEN, CDR2 SYDVKM. Losses at the gene ends were 5 bases for V and 8 bases for J; bases not matched to a gene: 11. The CDR3 DNA follows: TGTGCCAGCAGTCAACAGGGGCCGACTGGAGAAAAACTGTTTTTT. As protein: CASSQQGPTGEKLFF.

This chain joins TRBV29-1 and TRBJ2-7, with D possibly being TRBD2 (5 bases). The CDR3 is 13 residues long. Germline CDR1 SQVTM, CDR2 ANQGSEA. V was clipped by 6 bases and J by 0 bases, with 12 bases between them. CDR3 DNA sequence: TGCAGCGTAGGAATGGGGAGCTCCTACGAGCAGTACTTC. It is translated as CSVGMGSSYEQYF.

The chain couples TRBV11-2 to TRBJ2-7; D is unclear. From germline, CDR1 is SGHAT and CDR2 FQNNGV. The CDR3 loop spans 14 amino acids. V was clipped by 5 bases and J by 3 bases, with 14 bases between them. CDR3 protein: CASSIDSRGYEQYF. As DNA, the CDR3 is TGTGCCAGCAGCATCGACTCCCGAGGCTACGAGCAGTACTTC.

V gene TRBV24-1 combines with J gene TRBJ2-2, with 9 nucleotides matching TRBD1. This CDR3 region has 18 residues. V lost 1 base, J lost 0 bases, and 5 bases stayed unmatched. Germline V gene data show CDR1 as KGHDR and CDR2 as SFDVKD. For the CDR3, the DNA is TGTGCCACCAGTGATTTCCTAGGGACAGGGACGAACACCGGGGAGCTGTTTTTT. This translates into CATSDFLGTGTNTGELFF.

The rearrangement links TRBV29-1 to TRBJ2-7, with 9 bases lining up with TRBD1. Trimming cost V 4 bases and J 6 bases; bases outside gene matches: 10. Germline V gives CDR1 SQVTM, CDR2 ANQGSEA. The CDR3 sequence is 14 residues long. CDR3 in amino acids: CSVATPRDRVEQYF. DNA of the CDR3: TGCAGCGTTGCAACCCCCCGGGACAGGGTCGAGCAGTACTTC.

This rearrangement joins TRBV19 to TRBJ2-7; weak D call: TRBD1 (6 bases). There are 14 residues in the CDR3. Per germline, CDR1 LNHDA and CDR2 SQIVND (reference sequence). V was cut by 3 bases and J by 0 bases, with 9 bases left in between. The CDR3 DNA is TGTGCCAGTAGTATTACAGGGACCTCCTACGAGCAGTACTTC. Protein product: CASSITGTSYEQYF.

The CDR3 sequence: CASSVQGGLGTDTQYF. The CDR3 DNA is TGTGCCAGCAGTGTTCAAGGGGGTTTGGGCACAGATACGCAGTATTTT. The rearrangement uses TRBV2 and TRBJ2-3; maybe TRBD1 (6 bases). V gave up 4 bases and J gave up 1 base, with 15 bases separating them. The CDR3 totals 16 residues. Germline-derived CDR1 and CDR2 are SNHLY and FYNNEI. Filled out from reference TRBV2 and TRBJ2-3, the complete variable domain reads EPEVTQTPSHQVTQMGQEVILRCVPISNHLYFYWYRQILGQKVEFLVSFYNNEISEKSEIFDDQFSVERPDGSNFTLKIRSTKLEDSAMYFCASSVQGGLGTDTQYFGPGTRLTVL.

The rearrangement uses TRBV3-1 (or the pseudogene TRBV3-2) and TRBJ2-5; D gene ambiguous. The CDR3 is made up of 11 amino acids. The germline V gene encodes CDR1 LGHDT and CDR2 YNNKEL (reference sequence). V was clipped by 3 bases and J by 4 bases, with 3 bases between them. The CDR3 here is CASSHRETQYF. In nucleotides, the CDR3 is TGTGCCAGCAGCCACCGAGAGACCCAGTACTTC.

The V call is TRBV5-4, the J call TRBJ2-3; the match to TRBD1 covers 7 bases. Germline V gene sequence: CDR1 SGHNT, CDR2 YYREEE (reference sequence). This CDR3 contains 16 residues. The V segment lost 1 base and the J segment 2 bases; nucleotides outside the gene matches: 7. The CDR3 loop reads CASSLKTGQPTDTQYF. The CDR3 region has the DNA TGTGCCAGCAGCTTGAAGACAGGGCAACCCACAGATACGCAGTATTTT.